The 7 T cell receptor beta chains in this list originate from one sample, sequenced in a study of radiotherapy plus CTLA-4 blockade in lung cancer. The data were produced by immunoSEQ multiplex PCR, yet TCRdb's version contains in-frame clones alone and is incomplete. This table holds 65,000 to 90,000 clones, roughly 84% found once. The sample here was peripheral blood, taken from a patient treated with radiotherapy plus ipilimumab. The receptors were sampled from a human donor with non-small cell lung cancer that progressed on radiotherapy plus ipilimumab.

This chain uses TRBV27 with TRBJ2-3, with D unresolved. V was trimmed by 6 bases and J by 6 bases, leaving 10 bases between them. The germline V gene has CDR1 MNHEY and CDR2 SMNVEV (reference sequence). The length of the CDR3 is 12 residues. CDR3 in amino acids: CASSPSRDTQYF. The CDR3 nucleotides read TGTGCCAGCAGCCCCTCGCGGGATACGCAGTATTTT.

The V and J genes are TRBV29-1 and TRBJ1-1; 7 bases line up with TRBD1. Losses at the gene ends were 7 bases for V and 2 bases for J; bases not matched to a gene: 7. The CDR3 covers 13 residues. CDR1 is SQVTM, CDR2 ANQGSEA, per germline. The CDR3 spells CSAWRGLNTEAFF. As DNA, the CDR3 is TGCAGCGCCTGGAGGGGGCTTAACACTGAAGCTTTCTTT. Using reference TRBV29-1 and TRBJ1-1 for the parts outside the CDR3, the full variable domain is SAVISQKPSRDICQRGTSLTIQCQVDSQVTMMFWYRQQPGQSLTLIATANQGSEATYESGFVIDKFPISRPNLTFSTLTVSNMSPEDSSIYLCSAWRGLNTEAFFGQGTRLTVV.

This sequence joins TRBV28 and TRBJ1-5, with D tentatively TRBD1 (6 bases). Germline loops: CDR1 MDHEN, CDR2 SYDVKM. The ends were cut back, 3 bases at V and 0 bases at J, with 12 bases in the middle. The CDR3 loop spans 16 amino acids. CDR3 sequence reads: CASSFQGTYSNQPQHF. CDR3 DNA sequence: TGTGCCAGCAGTTTTCAGGGGACGTATAGCAATCAGCCCCAGCATTTT.

This clone was picked up one time. The genes are TRBV6-5 and TRBJ2-2; 12 bases are shared with TRBD1. The germline CDR1 and CDR2 sequences are MNHEY and SVGAGI. The V segment lost 11 bases and the J segment 6 bases; nucleotides outside the gene matches: 10. The CDR3 contains 15 residues. The CDR3 bases are TGTGCCGCTCTCGCCGGGACAGGGGGCTCCGGGGAGCTGTTTTTT. Protein product: CAALAGTGGSGELFF.

The genes are TRBV27 and TRBJ2-5, with TRBD2 identical over 8 bases. The germline V gene has CDR1 MNHEY and CDR2 SMNVEV (reference sequence). The CDR3 has 15 amino acids. V was clipped by 8 bases and J by 5 bases; unmatched bases: 13. The CDR3 DNA reads TGTGCCAGCTGTTGGCCGGGGGCGGGAGGTGAGACCCAGTACTTC. Translating gives CASCWPGAGGETQYF.

The chain is built from TRBV18 and TRBJ1-1; no definite D call. V lost 0 bases, J lost 3 bases, and 2 bases lay in between. In germline, CDR1 is KGHSH, CDR2 LQKENI. This CDR3 is 12 amino acids long. CDR3 coding DNA: TGTGCCAGCTCACCACCTTACACTGAAGCTTTCTTT. Its protein product is CASSPPYTEAFF.

The CDR3 loop is CASTQGSGINEKLFF. CDR3 in DNA: TGTGCCAGCACCCAAGGGTCGGGAATTAATGAAAAACTGTTTTTT. The rearrangement links TRBV28 to TRBJ1-4; no clear D gene. The V end was cut by 7 bases, the J end by 4 bases, with 16 bases between. The germline V gene has CDR1 MDHEN and CDR2 SYDVKM. CDR3 size: 15 residues.